Listed below are T cell receptor beta chains from one sample, sequenced in a study of OX40 agonist ivuxolimab in advanced cancers. Assay used: immunoSEQ multiplex PCR; TCRdb lists only in-frame clones, some missing. The table shows 40,000 to 55,000 clones, with around 90% occurring only once. Specimen: CD4+ or CD8+ T cells sorted from blood, collected in a trial of the OX40 agonist ivuxolimab. The receptors were sampled from an adult with an advanced solid tumor such as melanoma, head and neck, liver or kidney cancer. Both conserved end residues are part of each CDR3. A D gene is named only where the DNA matches it firmly. Some rows mark clone size as missing; the rest say once, few, many or name a class of expanded clone.

d_call,clone_size,v_call,j_call,cdr3_nt,cdr3_aa
.,.,TRBV18,TRBJ1-3,TGTGCCAGCTCACCCGGGATAAACTCTGGAAACACCATATATTTT,CASSPGINSGNTIYF
TRBD2,.,TRBV9,TRBJ2-1,TGTGCCAGCAGTTTGACTAGCGCATACAATGAGCAGTTCTTC,CASSLTSAYNEQFF
.,.,TRBV10-3,TRBJ2-3,TGTGCCATCTGGGGGGGCACAGATACGCAGTATTTT,CAIWGGTDTQYF
.,.,TRBV30,TRBJ1-1,TGTGCCTGGAGTGTTCTGGGGGCGAAAAACACTGAAGCTTTCTTT,CAWSVLGAKNTEAFF
TRBD1,once,TRBV7-2,TRBJ1-2,TGTGCCAGCAGCTTAGACAGGGGAGTATTTGGCTACACCTTC,CASSLDRGVFGYTF
.,.,TRBV6-1,TRBJ2-5,TGTGCCAGCAGTCGTGCGGGGGCTCAAGAGACCCAGTACTTC,CASSRAGAQETQYF
TRBD2,.,TRBV5-4,TRBJ2-5,TGTGCCAGCAGCTACAGACTAGCGGGGGGGGAGACCCAGTACTTC,CASSYRLAGGETQYF
TRBD1,.,TRBV29-1,TRBJ2-1,TGCAGCGTGACTAGACAGGGGATATACAATGAGCAGTTCTTC,CSVTRQGIYNEQFF
TRBD2,.,TRBV7-9,TRBJ2-7,TGTGCCAGCAGCCCCCGGACTAGCGGCCTGGAGCAGTACTTC,CASSPRTSGLEQYF
TRBD1,.,TRBV2,TRBJ1-5,TGTGCCAGCAGCTCCGGGACAGTGCATCAGCCCCAGCATTTT,CASSSGTVHQPQHF
TRBD2,.,TRBV11-2,TRBJ2-1,TGTGCCAGCAGCTTAGATCGGACTAGCACGTACAATGAGCAGTTCTTC,CASSLDRTSTYNEQFF
TRBD2,.,TRBV7-2,TRBJ2-5,TGTGCCAGCAGCTTAGCCTCAGGGCGGGGGGAGACCCAGTACTTC,CASSLASGRGETQYF
.,.,TRBV6-6,TRBJ1-5,TGTGCCAGCAGTTACGGGGAGAATCAGCCCCAGCATTTT,CASSYGENQPQHF
TRBD1,.,TRBV18,TRBJ2-7,TGTGCCAGCTCACGGGATCAGGGGGACGAGCAGTACTTC,CASSRDQGDEQYF
TRBD2,.,TRBV7-9,TRBJ2-7,TGTGCCAGCAGCCCCAGGGAGGGAAGACACGAGCAGTACTTC,CASSPREGRHEQYF
.,few,TRBV18,TRBJ2-7,TGTGCCAGCTCGATACAGGCAGAGCAGTACTTC,CASSIQAEQYF
.,.,TRBV5-6,TRBJ2-7,TGTGCCAGCAGCTTGGGAAGCATAAACTACGAGCAGTACTTC,CASSLGSINYEQYF
.,.,TRBV30,TRBJ2-2,TGTGCCTGGAACATCGGGGACCGCGCGACCGGGGAGCTGTTTTTT,CAWNIGDRATGELFF
.,.,TRBV4-1,TRBJ1-6,TGCGCCAGCAGCCAAGGGGGACAATGGTATTCACCCCTCCACTTT,CASSQGGQWYSPLHF
.,.,TRBV4-1,TRBJ1-1,TGCGCCAGCAGCCAAGAAGAAGACAGGAGGACTGAAGCTTTCTTT,CASSQEEDRRTEAFF
TRBD1,.,TRBV6-1,TRBJ1-2,TGTGCCAGCAGGGAATGGAAGGGGACAGGTCAGGGGAGGGACTATGGCTACACCTTC,CASREWKGTGQGRDYGYTF
.,.,TRBV14,TRBJ2-3,TGTGCCAGCAGCCAGAGGAGGGCAACAACAGATACGCAGTATTTT,CASSQRRATTDTQYF
.,.,TRBV5-1,TRBJ1-2,TGCGCCAGCAGCTTGGGAACAGGAGCCTATGGCTACACCTTC,CASSLGTGAYGYTF
.,.,TRBV7-9,TRBJ2-1,TGTGCCAGCAGCCCCCACGCCGGAGGGAATGAGCAGTTCTTC,CASSPHAGGNEQFF
.,.,TRBV7-2,TRBJ2-2,TGTGCCAGCAGGTCCGGGCAGGGATACACCGGGGAGCTGTTTTTT,CASRSGQGYTGELFF
TRBD1,.,TRBV2,TRBJ2-7,TGTGCCAGCAGGAGTGACAGGGGCTCCGAGCAGTACTTC,CASRSDRGSEQYF
.,.,TRBV10-3,TRBJ2-1,TGTGCCATCAGATCCTTGGGAGATGAGCAGTTCTTC,CAIRSLGDEQFF
TRBD2,.,TRBV27,TRBJ2-7,TGTGCCAGCAGGAATTCCGGACTAGCGACATCCTACGAGCAGTACTTC,CASRNSGLATSYEQYF
.,.,TRBV12-5,TRBJ1-2,TGTGCTAGTGGCCTTTACGGGAGGTTGGGAGGCTACACCTTC,CASGLYGRLGGYTF
.,.,TRBV30,TRBJ1-2,TGTGCCTGGAGTCCGGGCGGTGGCTACACCTTC,CAWSPGGGYTF
TRBD2,.,TRBV5-1,TRBJ2-7,TGCGCCAGCAGCTTCTTGCGGGGGGTGAGTTACGAGCAGTACTTC,CASSFLRGVSYEQYF